This T cell receptor beta chain emerged from a study of PD-1 blockade in mismatch repair-deficient tumors. V lost 1 base, J lost 7 bases, and 10 bases lay in between. Germline V gene data show CDR1 as GTSNPN and CDR2 as SVGIG (reference sequence). The CDR3 extends over 12 amino acids. Sequencing was performed with immunoSEQ multiplex PCR; in TCRdb, only in-frame clones are kept and a portion is missing. This table has some 100,000 clones, approximately 83% appearing once. This receptor was taken from an adult with mismatch repair-deficient cancer. J is TRBJ1-1 and V is TRBV30; D gene uncertain. Material: peripheral blood, obtained roughly 35 weeks after starting pembrolizumab. The CDR3 nucleotides read TGTGCCTGGAGTGCCAGTTACTTTGAAGCTTTCTTT. Encoded protein: CAWSASYFEAFF. Based on the CDR3 plus reference TRBV30 and TRBJ1-1, the full variable domain is SQTIHQWPATLVQPVGSPLSLECTVEGTSNPNLYWYRQAAGRGLQLLFYSVGIGQISSEVPQNLSASRPQDRQFILSSKKLLLSDSGFYLCAWSASYFEAFFGQGTRLTVV.